Listed below are T cell receptor beta chains from one sample, sequenced in a study of T cell changes during pregnancy in multiple sclerosis. Clones were read by immunoSEQ multiplex PCR, and TCRdb kept only the in-frame ones, dropping some. The table records some 70,000 clones, about 90% of them present only once. The sample consisted of peripheral blood, taken in the second trimester of pregnancy. These receptors were collected from a female donor in good health, enrolled as a control in a pregnancy study. CDR3s include the opening cysteine and the closing phenylalanine or tryptophan. Fields, in order: D gene, V gene, J gene, clone size, CDR3 protein, CDR3 DNA. The D gene is left open where the match is weak. Clone size is given for some rows only: seen once, a few or many times, or a class if the clone is expanded.

D gene: TRBD1; V gene: TRBV5-1; J gene: TRBJ2-7; clone size: once; CDR3 protein: CASRRGQEGYEQYF; CDR3 DNA: TGCGCCAGCAGGAGGGGACAGGAAGGCTACGAGCAGTACTTC
D gene: TRBD1; V gene: TRBV5-1; J gene: TRBJ2-7; clone size: .; CDR3 protein: CASSPTGPSYEQYF; CDR3 DNA: TGCGCCAGCAGCCCGACAGGGCCCTCCTACGAGCAGTACTTC
D gene: .; V gene: TRBV2; J gene: TRBJ1-2; clone size: .; CDR3 protein: CASSARGASLNYGYTF; CDR3 DNA: TGTGCCAGCAGCGCCCGTGGAGCATCCCTTAACTATGGCTACACCTTC
D gene: .; V gene: TRBV28; J gene: TRBJ2-7; clone size: .; CDR3 protein: CASSLGRTYEQYF; CDR3 DNA: TGTGCCAGCAGTTTAGGCAGGACCTACGAGCAGTACTTC
D gene: .; V gene: TRBV12-5; J gene: TRBJ2-7; clone size: few; CDR3 protein: CASGLARDGYEQYF; CDR3 DNA: TGTGCTAGTGGTTTGGCTAGAGACGGTTACGAGCAGTACTTC
D gene: .; V gene: TRBV4-1; J gene: TRBJ2-1; clone size: few; CDR3 protein: CASSQTGAIGVDEQFF; CDR3 DNA: TGCGCCAGCAGCCAGACTGGGGCCATTGGAGTAGATGAGCAGTTCTTC
D gene: .; V gene: TRBV4-1; J gene: TRBJ1-1; clone size: .; CDR3 protein: CASSQVPTNTEAFF; CDR3 DNA: TGCGCCAGCAGCCAAGTACCTACGAACACTGAAGCTTTCTTT
D gene: .; V gene: TRBV28; J gene: TRBJ1-2; clone size: .; CDR3 protein: CASSSPGRGYGYTF; CDR3 DNA: TGTGCCAGCAGCTCACCCGGCAGGGGTTATGGCTACACCTTC
D gene: .; V gene: TRBV7-2; J gene: TRBJ2-6; clone size: .; CDR3 protein: CASSFLPTSGANVLTF; CDR3 DNA: TGTGCCAGCAGCTTTCTACCAACCTCCGGGGCCAACGTCCTGACTTTC
D gene: .; V gene: TRBV5-1; J gene: TRBJ1-2; clone size: .; CDR3 protein: CAGHVGGGVDNGYTF; CDR3 DNA: TGCGCCGGCCATGTAGGGGGAGGGGTAGATAATGGCTACACCTTC
D gene: TRBD2; V gene: TRBV28; J gene: TRBJ2-1; clone size: once; CDR3 protein: CASRPLAGGRYNEQFF; CDR3 DNA: TGTGCCAGCAGGCCATTAGCGGGAGGGAGGTACAATGAGCAGTTCTTC
D gene: .; V gene: TRBV30; J gene: TRBJ1-4; clone size: .; CDR3 protein: CAWKREVSEKLFF; CDR3 DNA: TGTGCCTGGAAGAGGGAGGTCAGCGAAAAACTGTTTTTT
D gene: .; V gene: TRBV6-4; J gene: TRBJ2-6; clone size: many; CDR3 protein: CASSDSSSGANVLTF; CDR3 DNA: TGTGCCAGCAGTGACTCGAGCTCTGGGGCCAACGTCCTGACTTTC
D gene: TRBD2; V gene: TRBV28; J gene: TRBJ2-3; clone size: .; CDR3 protein: CASSSRGLVTDTQYF; CDR3 DNA: TGTGCCAGCAGTTCTCGGGGACTAGTGACAGATACGCAGTATTTT
D gene: TRBD1; V gene: TRBV9; J gene: TRBJ1-5; clone size: .; CDR3 protein: CASSVGTGAGQPQHF; CDR3 DNA: TGTGCCAGCAGCGTAGGGACAGGGGCTGGTCAGCCCCAGCATTTT
D gene: .; V gene: TRBV2; J gene: TRBJ1-2; clone size: .; CDR3 protein: CASSENSGGHGYTF; CDR3 DNA: TGTGCCAGCAGTGAAAACAGCGGGGGCCATGGCTACACCTTC
D gene: TRBD2; V gene: TRBV7-9; J gene: TRBJ2-3; clone size: .; CDR3 protein: CASSLNAGGMADTQYF; CDR3 DNA: TGTGCCAGCAGCTTGAACGCGGGAGGTATGGCAGATACGCAGTATTTT
D gene: .; V gene: TRBV4-1; J gene: TRBJ2-1; clone size: .; CDR3 protein: CASSQPRLVSGNEQFF; CDR3 DNA: TGCGCCAGCAGCCAACCCCGGCTAGTTTCGGGCAATGAGCAGTTCTTC
D gene: .; V gene: TRBV14; J gene: TRBJ2-1; clone size: .; CDR3 protein: CASSISNEQFF; CDR3 DNA: TGTGCCAGCAGCATTTCAAATGAGCAGTTCTTC
D gene: .; V gene: TRBV4-3; J gene: TRBJ2-7; clone size: once; CDR3 protein: CASSQEGSGLYEQYF; CDR3 DNA: TGCGCCAGCAGCCAAGAAGGATCAGGGCTCTACGAGCAGTACTTC
D gene: .; V gene: TRBV19; J gene: TRBJ1-5; clone size: once; CDR3 protein: CASSVVGANQPQHF; CDR3 DNA: TGTGCCAGTAGTGTAGTGGGGGCCAATCAGCCCCAGCATTTT
D gene: .; V gene: TRBV18; J gene: TRBJ1-2; clone size: .; CDR3 protein: CASSLQGPNYGYTF; CDR3 DNA: TGTGCCAGCTCATTACAGGGACCTAACTATGGCTACACCTTC
D gene: .; V gene: TRBV6-1; J gene: TRBJ1-2; clone size: .; CDR3 protein: CASSLGQSVYGYTF; CDR3 DNA: TGTGCCAGCAGCCTGGGACAATCGGTTTATGGCTACACCTTC
D gene: .; V gene: TRBV2; J gene: TRBJ2-1; clone size: once; CDR3 protein: CASSEGTTSVGEQFF; CDR3 DNA: TGTGCCAGCAGTGAAGGGACAACAAGCGTGGGTGAGCAGTTCTTC
D gene: .; V gene: TRBV19; J gene: TRBJ1-5; clone size: .; CDR3 protein: CASTPLGAKQPQHF; CDR3 DNA: TGTGCCAGTACCCCTCTGGGAGCCAAACAGCCCCAGCATTTT
D gene: .; V gene: TRBV10-2; J gene: TRBJ1-2; clone size: .; CDR3 protein: CASSDAPSVTGYTF; CDR3 DNA: TGCGCCAGCAGTGATGCGCCGAGTGTTACTGGCTACACCTTC
D gene: .; V gene: TRBV2; J gene: TRBJ2-2; clone size: .; CDR3 protein: CASSESGGGNTGELFF; CDR3 DNA: TGTGCCAGCAGTGAATCTGGCGGGGGCAACACCGGGGAGCTGTTTTTT
D gene: .; V gene: TRBV12-5; J gene: TRBJ2-1; clone size: .; CDR3 protein: CASGLTSYNEQFF; CDR3 DNA: TGTGCTAGTGGCCTCACTAGTTACAATGAGCAGTTCTTC
D gene: .; V gene: TRBV5-1; J gene: TRBJ1-1; clone size: .; CDR3 protein: CASSSQGNTEAFF; CDR3 DNA: TGCGCCAGCAGCTCACAGGGTAATACTGAAGCTTTCTTT
D gene: .; V gene: TRBV6-6; J gene: TRBJ2-6; clone size: once; CDR3 protein: CARIMDSPGANVLTF; CDR3 DNA: TGTGCCAGGATAATGGACAGCCCTGGGGCCAACGTCCTGACTTTC
D gene: TRBD1; V gene: TRBV7-2; J gene: TRBJ1-2; clone size: .; CDR3 protein: CASSHDRVYGYTF; CDR3 DNA: TGTGCCAGCAGCCATGACAGGGTGTACGGCTACACCTTC
D gene: .; V gene: TRBV27; J gene: TRBJ1-6; clone size: .; CDR3 protein: CASSLSKGGNSPLHF; CDR3 DNA: TGTGCCAGCAGTTTATCGAAGGGAGGGAATTCACCCCTCCACTTT
D gene: .; V gene: TRBV19; J gene: TRBJ1-5; clone size: .; CDR3 protein: CASVGGSNQPQHF; CDR3 DNA: TGTGCCAGTGTTGGAGGGAGCAATCAGCCCCAGCATTTT
D gene: TRBD1; V gene: TRBV19; J gene: TRBJ2-2; clone size: .; CDR3 protein: CASTADRASTGELFF; CDR3 DNA: TGTGCCAGTACCGCGGACAGGGCGAGCACCGGGGAGCTGTTTTTT
D gene: .; V gene: TRBV27; J gene: TRBJ2-7; clone size: .; CDR3 protein: CASSSSLSPYEQYF; CDR3 DNA: TGTGCCAGCAGTTCTTCCCTCTCCCCCTACGAGCAGTACTTC
D gene: TRBD2; V gene: TRBV19; J gene: TRBJ2-3; clone size: .; CDR3 protein: CASSTRPLLAGATDTQYF; CDR3 DNA: TGTGCCAGTAGTACCCGCCCGCTTCTAGCGGGGGCCACAGATACGCAGTATTTT
D gene: TRBD1; V gene: TRBV5-1; J gene: TRBJ1-2; clone size: .; CDR3 protein: CASSPDRGRLDGYTF; CDR3 DNA: TGCGCCAGCAGCCCGGACAGGGGGCGATTAGATGGCTACACCTTC
D gene: .; V gene: TRBV2; J gene: TRBJ2-6; clone size: .; CDR3 protein: CASIGGSSGANVLTF; CDR3 DNA: TGTGCCAGCATCGGGGGAAGTTCTGGGGCCAACGTCCTGACTTTC
D gene: .; V gene: TRBV19; J gene: TRBJ1-1; clone size: .; CDR3 protein: CASSIGGTNTEAFF; CDR3 DNA: TGTGCCAGTAGTATAGGCGGGACCAACACTGAAGCTTTCTTT
D gene: TRBD1; V gene: TRBV28; J gene: TRBJ2-7; clone size: .; CDR3 protein: CASSLPGQGPYEQYF; CDR3 DNA: TGTGCCAGCAGCCTCCCGGGACAGGGACCCTACGAGCAGTACTTC
D gene: .; V gene: TRBV29-1; J gene: TRBJ2-3; clone size: .; CDR3 protein: CSVVRESTDTQYF; CDR3 DNA: TGCAGCGTGGTACGGGAGAGCACAGATACGCAGTATTTT
D gene: .; V gene: TRBV23-1; J gene: TRBJ1-2; clone size: .; CDR3 protein: CASSHSGTRGFYGYTF; CDR3 DNA: TGCGCCAGCAGTCATTCCGGGACAAGAGGGTTCTATGGCTACACCTTC
D gene: TRBD2; V gene: TRBV10-2; J gene: TRBJ2-3; clone size: .; CDR3 protein: CASSRLAGGTDTQYF; CDR3 DNA: TGCGCCAGCAGCAGACTAGCGGGGGGCACAGATACGCAGTATTTT
D gene: .; V gene: TRBV5-1; J gene: TRBJ1-1; clone size: .; CDR3 protein: CASSFGQNTEAFF; CDR3 DNA: TGCGCCAGCAGCTTCGGACAGAACACTGAAGCTTTCTTT
D gene: .; V gene: TRBV18; J gene: TRBJ2-5; clone size: .; CDR3 protein: CASSEAMLETQYF; CDR3 DNA: TGTGCCAGCTCAGAGGCGATGTTAGAGACCCAGTACTTC
D gene: .; V gene: TRBV10-1; J gene: TRBJ2-1; clone size: .; CDR3 protein: CASSEWYDSSYNEQFF; CDR3 DNA: TGCGCCAGCAGTGAGTGGTACGACTCCTCCTACAATGAGCAGTTCTTC
D gene: TRBD2; V gene: TRBV5-1; J gene: TRBJ2-3; clone size: once; CDR3 protein: CASGGAGDLADTQYF; CDR3 DNA: TGCGCCAGCGGCGGGGCGGGGGACCTCGCAGATACGCAGTATTTT